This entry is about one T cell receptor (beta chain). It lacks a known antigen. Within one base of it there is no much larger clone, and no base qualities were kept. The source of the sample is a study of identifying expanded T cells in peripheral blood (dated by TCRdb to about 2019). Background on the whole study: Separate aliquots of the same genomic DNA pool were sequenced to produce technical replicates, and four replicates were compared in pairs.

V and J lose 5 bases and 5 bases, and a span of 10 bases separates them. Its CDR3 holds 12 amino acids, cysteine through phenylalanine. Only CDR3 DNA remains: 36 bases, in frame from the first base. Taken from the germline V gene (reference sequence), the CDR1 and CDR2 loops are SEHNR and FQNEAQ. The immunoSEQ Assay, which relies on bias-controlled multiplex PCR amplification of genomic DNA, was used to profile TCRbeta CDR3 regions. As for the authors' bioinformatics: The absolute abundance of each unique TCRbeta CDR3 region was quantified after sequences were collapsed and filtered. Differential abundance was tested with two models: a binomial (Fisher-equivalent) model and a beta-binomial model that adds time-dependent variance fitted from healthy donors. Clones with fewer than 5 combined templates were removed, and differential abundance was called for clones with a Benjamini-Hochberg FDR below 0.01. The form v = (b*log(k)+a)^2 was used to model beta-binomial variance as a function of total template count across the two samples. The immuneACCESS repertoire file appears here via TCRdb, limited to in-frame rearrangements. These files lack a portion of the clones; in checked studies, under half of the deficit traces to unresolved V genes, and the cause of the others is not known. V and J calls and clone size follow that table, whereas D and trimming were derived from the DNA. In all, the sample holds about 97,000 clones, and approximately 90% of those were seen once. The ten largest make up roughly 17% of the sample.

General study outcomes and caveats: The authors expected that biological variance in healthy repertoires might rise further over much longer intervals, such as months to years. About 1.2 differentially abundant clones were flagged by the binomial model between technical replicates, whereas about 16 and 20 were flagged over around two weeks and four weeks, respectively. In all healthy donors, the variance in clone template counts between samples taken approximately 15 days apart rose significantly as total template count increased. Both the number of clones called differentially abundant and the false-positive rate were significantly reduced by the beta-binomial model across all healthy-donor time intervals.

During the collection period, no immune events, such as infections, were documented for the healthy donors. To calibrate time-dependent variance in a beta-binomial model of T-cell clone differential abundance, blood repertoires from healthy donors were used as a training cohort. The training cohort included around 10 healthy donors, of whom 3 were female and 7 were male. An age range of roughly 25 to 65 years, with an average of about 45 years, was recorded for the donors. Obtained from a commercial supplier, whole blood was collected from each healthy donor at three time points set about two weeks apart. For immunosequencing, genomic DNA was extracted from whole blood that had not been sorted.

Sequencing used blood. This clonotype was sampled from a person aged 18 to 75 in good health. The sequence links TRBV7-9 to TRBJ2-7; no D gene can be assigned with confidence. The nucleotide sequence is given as TGTGCCAGCAGCCGGTTAGAGCACGAGCAGTACTTC. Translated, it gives CASSRLEHEQYF.